This T cell receptor beta chain derives from a study of cytomegalovirus exposure and HLA in healthy donors. Turning to this clone: Its antigen is not identified.

Likely unrecorded immune exposures existed in these nominally healthy donors. PCR primers comprised 60 Vbeta and 13 Jbeta primers. The table came from immunoSEQ multiplex PCR; TCRdb's copy has only in-frame clones and leaves some out. The table records some 140,000 clones, about 64% of them present only once. Study-wide points: In an earlier analysis, in 587 donors, most V segments appeared productive either ~87% or ~30% of the time. Several of the most significant clusters appeared, in a later analysis, to be linked to common viral pathogens.

The sequence was collected from a woman aged 35 to 49 in good health and CMV-seronegative. Sequencing was performed on PBMCs.

The CDR3 region has the DNA TGTGCCAGTACCCCTAGCGGGGGAGGCACAGATACGCAGTATTTT. The encoded protein is CASTPSGGGTDTQYF. This rearrangement joins TRBV19 to TRBJ2-3; 10 bases agree with TRBD2. The CDR3 has 15 residues. V trimming: 7 bases; J trimming: 1 base; junction bases outside the gene matches: 5. Germline V gene data show CDR1 as LNHDA and CDR2 as SQIVND (reference sequence). The full variable domain, rest sourced from reference TRBV19 and TRBJ2-3, is DGGITQSPKYLFRKEGQNVTLSCEQNLNHDAMYWYRQDPGQGLRLIYYSQIVNDFQKGDIAEGYSVSREKKESFPLTVTSAQKNPTAFYLCASTPSGGGTDTQYFGPGTRLTVL.